A single sample gave rise to the 14 T cell receptor beta chains below, sequenced in a study of shared clonotypes between healthy human individuals (TCRdb year 2020). Library construction relied on the immunoSEQ multiplex PCR assay. The table was pulled from immuneACCESS by TCRdb, which kept in-frame rearrangements only. Such tables lose some clones; where checked, under half of the loss comes from unresolved V genes, and the rest has no known cause. The sample table holds some 2,500,000 clones, of which 80% to 95% were seen once. 0.36% of the sample belongs to the ten largest clones. The sequencing sample was made of naive CD4+ T cells from PBMCs. Interpreted using the paper, the cell subset or site label stands for: CD45RA+ positively selected. The receptors come from a man between 18 and 35 years old in good health. Some clones in this sample may be carry-over from other donors' samples.

This chain uses TRBV5-1 with TRBJ2-3; D remains unclear. Germline loops: CDR1 SGHRS, CDR2 YFSETQ. The V end lost 4 bases, the J end lost 4 bases, and 10 bases lay between the germline ends. The CDR3 sequence is 13 residues long. The CDR3 loop reads CASSLRTSDTQYF. The DNA for the CDR3 is TGCGCCAGCAGCCTAAGGACCTCAGATACGCAGTATTTT.

The V and J genes are TRBV30 and TRBJ2-1; 13 positions agree with TRBD2. The CDR3 is made up of 18 amino acids. Germline-derived CDR1 and CDR2 are GTSNPN and SVGIG (reference sequence). Trimming took 1 base from V and 0 from J; bases not matched to a gene: 6. CDR3 loop: CAWSGLAGGQTSYNEQFF. The CDR3 coding sequence is TGTGCCTGGAGTGGACTAGCGGGAGGTCAAACCTCCTACAATGAGCAGTTCTTC. Drawing the rest from reference TRBV30 and TRBJ2-1, the complete variable domain is SQTIHQWPATLVQPVGSPLSLECTVEGTSNPNLYWYRQAAGRGLQLLFYSVGIGQISSEVPQNLSASRPQDRQFILSSKKLLLSDSGFYLCAWSGLAGGQTSYNEQFFGPGTRLTVL.

The rearrangement links TRBV15 to TRBJ2-7; D tentatively fits TRBD1 or TRBD2 (5 bases each). The CDR3 loop spans 12 amino acids. V was cut by 2 bases and J by 5 bases, with 7 bases left in between. Germline loops: CDR1 LNHNV, CDR2 YYDKDF (reference sequence). The CDR3 region is CATSRQGHEQYF. The DNA of the CDR3 is TGTGCCACCAGCAGACAGGGACACGAGCAGTACTTC. Drawing the rest from reference TRBV15 and TRBJ2-7, the complete variable domain is DAMVIQNPRYQVTQFGKPVTLSCSQTLNHNVMYWYQQKSSQAPKLLFHYYDKDFNNEADTPDNFQSRRPNTSFCFLDIRSPGLGDTAMYLCATSRQGHEQYFGPGTRLTVT.

The V call is TRBV5-1, the J call TRBJ2-7; D is possibly TRBD1 (6 bases). The V gene lost 3 bases and the J gene lost 11 bases, with 24 bases spanning the gap. CDR3 length equals 15 residues. Germline values: CDR1 SGHRS, CDR2 YFSETQ. CDR3 DNA sequence: TGCGCCAGCAGCTCCATACAGGGCGGCGCTAGGAAGAAGTACTTC. Translating it yields CASSSIQGGARKKYF. The full variable domain, completed using reference TRBV5-1 and TRBJ2-7, is KAGVTQTPRYLIKTRGQQVTLSCSPISGHRSVSWYQQTPGQGLQFLFEYFSETQRNKGNFPGRFSGRQFSNSRSEMNVSTLELGDSALYLCASSSIQGGARKKYFGPGTRLTVT.

This sequence joins TRBV15 and TRBJ1-4; 7 bases are a match to TRBD1. V shed 4 bases and J 2 bases; nucleotides not matched to a gene: 1. Looked up from germline, CDR1 is LNHNV and CDR2 is YYDKDF (reference sequence). CDR3 length: 14 residues. For the CDR3, the DNA is TGTGCCACCAGCAAGGGACAGACTAATGAAAAACTGTTTTTT. This codes for CATSKGQTNEKLFF.

V is TRBV5-6 and J is TRBJ1-1, with TRBD1 identical over 12 bases. This CDR3 is built from 14 residues. Germline V gene lookup returns CDR1 SGHDT and CDR2 YYEEEE. Unmatched junction bases numbered 4, after V lost 4 bases and J lost 6 bases. DNA of the CDR3: TGTGCCAGCAGCCGCTGGGACAGGGGGCCTGAAGCTTTCTTT. Residues: CASSRWDRGPEAFF.

This chain joins TRBV11-3 and TRBJ2-2; tentative D call: TRBD2 (6 bases). V dropped 0 bases and J dropped 0 bases, with 8 bases sitting between them. Germline CDR1 reads SGHNT; CDR2 reads YENEEA. The CDR3 length is 16 residues. CDR3 sequence reads: CASSLDTGANTGELFF. Here the CDR3 DNA reads TGTGCCAGCAGCTTAGATACGGGAGCGAACACCGGGGAGCTGTTTTTT. Filled out from reference TRBV11-3 and TRBJ2-2, the complete variable domain reads EAGVVQSPRYKIIEKKQPVAFWCNPISGHNTLYWYLQNLGQGPELLIRYENEEAVDDSQLPKDRFSAERLKGVDSTLKIQPAELGDSAVYLCASSLDTGANTGELFFGEGSRLTVL.

The chain couples TRBV27 to TRBJ2-7; the D call may be TRBD1 or TRBD2 (5 bases each). Trimming left V 10 bases short and J 10 bases short, with 17 bases between. CDR1 and CDR2 from the germline V gene are MNHEY and SMNVEV (reference sequence). There are 11 residues in the CDR3. The CDR3 DNA reads as TGTGCCACCCCTTTGGGGGAAAAACAGTACTTC. Translation: CATPLGEKQYF.

To note about this clone: At one of its ends the junction is not consistent with the germline gene, which may arise from a read error. The chain couples TRBV4-1 to TRBJ1-3; no clear D. The length of the CDR3 is 17 residues. Germline lookup yields CDR1 MGHRA and CDR2 YSYEKL. The CDR3 region has the DNA TGCGCCAGCAGCCAGAGGACCGTCCCAGGAACTGGGAACACCATATATTTT. Translation: CASSQRTVPGTGNTIYF.

The rearrangement uses TRBV9 and TRBJ1-2; D uncertain. Per germline, CDR1 SGDLS and CDR2 YYNGEE. This CDR3 has 17 amino acids. Trimming shortened V by 7 bases and J by 7 bases, and 29 bases separated the two germline ends. The CDR3 here is CASCYSVAGTRERGYTF. In nucleotides, the CDR3 is TGTGCCAGCTGTTACTCGGTCGCAGGTACTCGAGAACGTGGCTACACCTTC.

The chain employs TRBV28 and TRBJ2-7, with D uncertain. Trimming pared 7 bases from V and 0 bases from J, leaving 13 bases between. Germline loops: CDR1 MDHEN, CDR2 SYDVKM. This CDR3 spans 14 amino acids. The CDR3 spells CASTRYRASYEQYF. The CDR3 coding sequence is TGTGCCAGCACTAGATATAGGGCCTCCTACGAGCAGTACTTC.

Only one count was recorded for this clone. The genes are TRBV28 and TRBJ2-2; 9 bases map to TRBD2. The ends lost 2 bases at V and 8 bases at J; junction bases unmatched: 3. The germline gives CDR1 MDHEN, CDR2 SYDVKM. The CDR3 is made up of 14 amino acids. The chain's CDR3 is CASSLRLAEGELFF. CDR3 nucleotides: TGTGCCAGCAGTTTAAGACTAGCGGAGGGGGAGCTGTTTTTT.

This chain uses TRBV29-1 with TRBJ1-1; 7 bases align to TRBD1. V trimming: 3 bases; J trimming: 10 bases; junction bases outside the gene matches: 11. The germline V gene has CDR1 SQVTM and CDR2 ANQGSEA. CDR3 size: 13 residues. DNA for the CDR3: TGCAGCGTTGAGGGCACGACAGGGAATGGAGCTTTCTTT. Amino acids: CSVEGTTGNGAFF.

This clone was detected only once. The chain carries TRBV6-1 and TRBJ2-2, with D possibly matching TRBD2 (6 bases). CDR3 length equals 15 residues. The germline gives CDR1 MNHNS, CDR2 SASEGT. V dropped 8 bases and J dropped 1 base, with 14 bases sitting between them. The CDR3 loop is CASHASSVNTGELFF. DNA of the CDR3: TGTGCCAGCCATGCCTCTAGCGTGAACACCGGGGAGCTGTTTTTT.